This T cell receptor beta chain was recovered during a study of tissue T cells after allogeneic stem cell transplantation. To note about this clone: The antigen remains unidentified. The listed genes are named as in mouse. The DNA ends 1 residue before the CDR3 does, and the rest of the CDR3 is filled in from the germline J gene.

The CDR3 contains 16 residues. Germline CDR1 KGHTA, CDR2 FQNQQP. Study conclusions and caveats: In patients and mice, blood and spleen missed much of tissue repertoire. TCR repertoires tracked anatomic similarity, regardless of disease or transplant status.

Time point here: mouse harvest day 7 after allogeneic transplant. The graft held 10^6 splenic CD5+ T cells and 10^7 T-cell-depleted bone marrow cells. B6 (H2b) cells into BALB/c (H2d) mice; tissues taken at day 7 or 14. The table came from immunoSEQ multiplex PCR; TCRdb's copy has only in-frame clones and leaves some out. The sample shows about 6,600 clones, 40% to 60% of them seen only once. The chain links TRBV23 to TRBJ2-3; TRBD1, the table's D call, was not compared with the DNA. This TCR came from a female BALB/c mouse given C57BL/6 T cells with graft-versus-host disease after an allogeneic hematopoietic cell transplant. The sequenced sample was lymph node tissue. The sequenced part of the CDR3 DNA is TGCTCCAGCAGTCAATCGGGACAGGGGCGTGCAGAAACGCTGTAT. It is translated as CSSSQSGQGRAETLY. The entire CDR3 protein is CSSSQSGQGRAETLYF.